The rows below give T cell receptor beta chains drawn from one sample of a study of T cells in Graves' hyperthyroidism and ophthalmopathy. TCRdb fed the multiplex PCR reads into MiXCR, producing one record per CDR3 protein. Here the sample spans around 340,000 distinct CDR3 sequences, about 15% being singletons. Material for sequencing was blood. These receptors were obtained from a woman aged 25 to 39 with Graves' hyperthyroidism. The CDR3 runs from the conserved cysteine through the conserved F or W. Fields, in order: clone size, CDR3 length, V gene, CDR3 protein. Some rows have no size entry. The others give once, few or many, or a class for an expanded clone.

clone_size: many; cdr3_length: 12; v_call: TRBV19; cdr3_aa: CASTSSYQPQHF
clone_size: many; cdr3_length: 13; v_call: TRBV30; cdr3_aa: CAWRKTGEAEAFF
clone_size: -; cdr3_length: 15; v_call: TRBV19; cdr3_aa: CASRSLSFSNQPQHF
clone_size: -; cdr3_length: 16; v_call: TRBV12-3/TRBV12-4; cdr3_aa: CASSQLGGTGAQPQHF
clone_size: once; cdr3_length: 16; v_call: TRBV29-1; cdr3_aa: CSVEGSSGSPVYEQFF
clone_size: -; cdr3_length: 12; v_call: TRBV29-1; cdr3_aa: CSVVRSQETQYF
clone_size: many; cdr3_length: 16; v_call: TRBV3-1; cdr3_aa: CASSQGDGGSQETQYF
clone_size: few; cdr3_length: 13; v_call: TRBV29-1; cdr3_aa: CSVSGGRTDTQYF
clone_size: few; cdr3_length: 12; v_call: TRBV2; cdr3_aa: CASVGVSYEQHF
clone_size: -; cdr3_length: 15; v_call: TRBV19; cdr3_aa: CASSMDRGGRYGYTF
clone_size: -; cdr3_length: 13; v_call: TRBV12-3/TRBV12-4; cdr3_aa: CASPSGVNTEAFF
clone_size: many; cdr3_length: 15; v_call: TRBV7-2; cdr3_aa: CASSSGTNVRNEQFF
clone_size: once; cdr3_length: 12; v_call: TRBV3-1; cdr3_aa: CASSRLADTQYF
clone_size: -; cdr3_length: 15; v_call: TRBV19; cdr3_aa: CAASKVLAYTGELFF
clone_size: many; cdr3_length: 15; v_call: TRBV12-3/TRBV12-4; cdr3_aa: CASSRTSGRRNEQFF
clone_size: many; cdr3_length: 17; v_call: TRBV6-6; cdr3_aa: CASSYSIPGLAVYEQYF
clone_size: many; cdr3_length: 13; v_call: TRBV11-2; cdr3_aa: CASSPTSGNEQFF
clone_size: -; cdr3_length: 14; v_call: TRBV11-3; cdr3_aa: CASSLEAGNNEQFF
clone_size: many; cdr3_length: 14; v_call: TRBV6-1; cdr3_aa: CASSRRGISYEQYF
clone_size: many; cdr3_length: 17; v_call: TRBV15; cdr3_aa: CATSRAGQGEAYQPQHF
clone_size: few; cdr3_length: 16; v_call: TRBV13; cdr3_aa: CASSSQNLGQGFAQFF
clone_size: -; cdr3_length: 15; v_call: TRBV28; cdr3_aa: CASSKVGLITGELFF
clone_size: many; cdr3_length: 13; v_call: TRBV20-1; cdr3_aa: CSAGDRGKETQYF
clone_size: many; cdr3_length: 16; v_call: TRBV12-3/TRBV12-4; cdr3_aa: CASSFRATGQNQPQHF
clone_size: few; cdr3_length: 13; v_call: TRBV28; cdr3_aa: CAVRGSSVPEQFF
clone_size: many; cdr3_length: 12; v_call: TRBV28; cdr3_aa: CASSGIGDTQYF
clone_size: many; cdr3_length: 13; v_call: TRBV28; cdr3_aa: CASSLAGGETQYF
clone_size: many; cdr3_length: 14; v_call: TRBV6-2/TRBV6-3; cdr3_aa: CASSLRVADEKLFF
clone_size: many; cdr3_length: 15; v_call: TRBV6-2/TRBV6-3; cdr3_aa: CASSYPGLSNQPQHF